This paragraph covers one TCR beta chain sequence. Per germline, CDR1 SEHNR and CDR2 FQNEAQ (reference sequence). V shed 1 base and J shed 2 bases, with 10 bases lying between them. The CDR3 is 15 amino acids. The data stem from a study of T cells after posttransplantation cyclophosphamide. Sequenced by immunoSEQ multiplex PCR; TCRdb stores in-frame clones only, minus some. Of about 28,000 clones listed, 70% to 90% are singletons. Sequences were obtained from PBMCs. The sequence came from a man aged 50 or older. V usage is TRBV7-9 and J usage is TRBJ2-3; D is unclear. DNA of the CDR3: TGTGCCAGCAGCTTAGGGTCTATTGTCACAGATACGCAGTATTTT. Its translation: CASSLGSIVTDTQYF. The variable domain in full, with the rest retrieved from reference TRBV7-9 and TRBJ2-3, is DTGVSQNPRHKITKRGQNVTFRCDPISEHNRLYWYRQTLGQGPEFLTYFQNEAQLEKSRLLSDRFSAERPKGSFSTLEIQRTEQGDSAMYLCASSLGSIVTDTQYFGPGTRLTVL.